This T cell receptor beta chain was captured in a study of PD-1 blockade in classical Hodgkin lymphoma (TCRdb year 2020). A note on the overall study: Nivolumab dosing was 3 mg/kg intravenously every 2 weeks, continuing until either disease progression or unacceptable toxicity. To define a peripheral blood immune signature of response to PD-1 blockade in classical Hodgkin lymphoma, the study combined TCR beta sequencing with CyTOF.

To note about this clone: Its antigen is still unknown. Base qualities are missing; no much larger clone stands one base away.

The Qiagen DNeasy kit was used to extract genomic DNA from unsorted PBMCs and from the negatively selected CD4+ and CD8+ fractions. Amplification of TCR beta CDR3 regions was done by immunoSEQ multiplex PCR with primers that anneal to V and J segments. A synthetic immune receptor repertoire was used to minimize amplification bias, and any remaining bias was removed computationally after sequencing. The source study handled its data this way. Custom Python scripts were used to quantify repertoire diversity as the Shannon entropy index. Unsorted, CD4+ and CD8+ repertoires were analyzed separately, except for combined analyses in which CD4+ and CD8+ sequences were merged in silico. Clonal expansion was defined as at least a 2-fold frequency increase after treatment relative to C1D1, with a pseudocount of 0.5 for undetected baseline clones. Singleton clones were defined as clones with 0 or 1 copy at C1D1, and non-singleton clones were defined as clones with 2 or more copies. Clones expanded in unsorted samples were assigned a CD4+, CD8+ or unknown annotation through matching of protein sequences in sorted samples from the same patient. Diversity changes from C1D1 to C4D1 were tested in paired samples using Wilcoxon tests. TCRdb carries this immuneACCESS record with in-frame sequences only. Its versions omit some clonotypes, under half of them owing to an unresolved V gene in the studies checked, with the rest unexplained. The DNA gave D and trimming, while V, J and clone size come from that table. The table for this sample lists about 35,000 clones; approximately 69% of them were counted only once. Around an eighth of the sample is held by the ten biggest clonotypes.

This sample's time point label indicates: cycle 2 day 1 (C2D1) of nivolumab. All trial patients had relapsed after autologous stem cell transplantation, with cohorts A, B and C differing in prior brentuximab vedotin exposure. A total of about 51 patients with relapsed/refractory classical Hodgkin lymphoma made up the trial cohort, and each patient's best overall response was complete response, partial response or progressive disease. Single-agent nivolumab was administered to trial patients in the multi-cohort phase II CheckMate 205 trial. An independent review committee assessed best overall response using the 2007 International Working Group response criteria. Trial PBMCs were obtained immediately prior to nivolumab initiation (C1D1) and on therapy at cycle 2 day 1 and cycle 4 day 1. After peripheral blood was drawn into 8 mL Vacutainer Cell Preparation Tubes, PBMCs were isolated by centrifugation and then cryopreserved.

The CDR3 has 11 amino acids, counting the end cysteine and phenylalanine. Only the CDR3 DNA stays, 33 bases, in frame from base 1. CDR1 SGDLS and CDR2 YYNGEE were looked up in the germline V gene. V is clipped by 8 bases and J by 6 bases, and the sequence between their germline boundaries is 6 bases long. Summary of the overall study and its limitations: Among trial patients, those achieving complete response had baseline diversity similar to that of newly diagnosed patients, while diversity was significantly lower in partial responders and progressors. Patients starting nivolumab less than 1 year after ASCT had lower diversity and were excluded from later analyses to avoid confounding by immune reconstitution. By C4D1, a significant rise was seen in CD4+ TCR diversity but not in CD8+ TCR diversity (p=0.0027 vs p=0.16), and the rise was most apparent among complete responders (p=0.02). Only a single clinical trial cohort was studied, and what caused the repertoire differences, possibly disease activity or prior therapy, remained undefined. Newly diagnosed patients were reported to have lower baseline TCR diversity than healthy donors, and relapsed/refractory patients were reported to have lower baseline TCR diversity still.

The sequence derives from a human donor with classical Hodgkin lymphoma. The chain is assembled from TRBV9 and TRBJ1-6; no D gene can be assigned with confidence. The source material was peripheral blood mononuclear cells (PBMCs), sampled before the second cycle of nivolumab. CDR3 protein: CASGGNSPLHF. The DNA sequence is as follows: TGTGCCAGTGGAGGTAATTCACCCCTCCACTTT.